This T cell receptor beta chain stems from a study of T cells in localized non-small cell lung cancer. Germline lookup yields CDR1 SNHLY and CDR2 FYNNEI. The CDR3 length is 13 residues. V shed 4 bases and J shed 6 bases, with 10 bases lying between them. Using immunoSEQ multiplex PCR, the repertoire was profiled, and TCRdb retains in-frame clones only, with some absent. The data hold fewer than 12,000 clones, with about 85% observed a single time. The specimen comprised peripheral blood, sampled before any cancer treatment. The TCR originated in a male donor at least 60 years old with stage III lung adenocarcinoma. The chain couples TRBV2 to TRBJ2-1; D remains unclear. The CDR3 protein is CASSASALNEQFF. The CDR3, as DNA: TGTGCCAGCAGTGCATCTGCCCTCAATGAGCAGTTCTTC.